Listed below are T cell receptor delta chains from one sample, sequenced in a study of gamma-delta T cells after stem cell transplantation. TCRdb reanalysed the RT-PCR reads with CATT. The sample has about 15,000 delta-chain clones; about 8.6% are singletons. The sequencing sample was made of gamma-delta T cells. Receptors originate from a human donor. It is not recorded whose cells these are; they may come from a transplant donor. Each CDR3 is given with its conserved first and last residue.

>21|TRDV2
CACDTVPGGYNSTSYTGKLIF
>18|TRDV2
CAFDTGGVTPYGTDKLIF
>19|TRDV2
CACDPVLGDTPPSTDKLIF
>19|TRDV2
CACDTGKAKKGDRSAKLIF
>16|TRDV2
CACDSWGDRYTDKLIF
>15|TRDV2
CACDTVGDTGDKLIF
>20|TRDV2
CACELVLGDTSSCDTRPMFF
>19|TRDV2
CACDLLGDTVSLDTRQMFF
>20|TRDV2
CACETVLGDTPSCDTRQMFF
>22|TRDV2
CACDTEGMGERSTKLHTDKLIF
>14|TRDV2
CACDTWGDGKSLIF
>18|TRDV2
CACDTGKLLGDTKDKLIF
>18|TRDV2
CACDMLSGGYAGADKLIF
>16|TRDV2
CACDLLGLAITYKLIF
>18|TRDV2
CAYDTKSNAESYTDKLIF
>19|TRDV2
CACDTVMAQRGDRSGKLIF
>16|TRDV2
CACDTVGDPLTSQLFF